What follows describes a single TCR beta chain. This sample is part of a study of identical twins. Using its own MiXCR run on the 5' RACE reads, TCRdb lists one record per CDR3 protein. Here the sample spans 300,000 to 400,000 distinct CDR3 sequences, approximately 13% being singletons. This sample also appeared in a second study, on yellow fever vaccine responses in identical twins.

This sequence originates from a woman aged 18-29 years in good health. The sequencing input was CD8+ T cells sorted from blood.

Written as DNA, the CDR3 is TGCAGTGCTAGAACCCCCGGGGGTCTCGGGGATGAGCAGTTCTTC. It translates to CSARTPGGLGDEQFF. The chain combines TRBV20-1 with TRBJ2-1; weak D call: TRBD2 (6 bases). Germline CDR1 and CDR2: DFQATT and SNEGSKA (reference sequence). V was cut by 2 bases and J by 8 bases, with 19 bases left in between. This CDR3 contains 15 residues.